These 5 T cell receptor beta chains originate from one sample sequenced in a study of T cells in Graves' hyperthyroidism and ophthalmopathy. Template material for amplifying TCR beta CDR3 regions consisted of RNA transcripts. HTBI primers drove first-round RT-PCR of the TCR CDR3. TCRdb independently ran MiXCR on the multiplex PCR reads; one entry per CDR3 protein. This sample has hundreds of thousands of distinct CDR3 sequences; 15% to 20% occur once, and the top ten carry less than 70%. The material sequenced was blood. These receptors all come from a woman aged 55-69 years with Graves' ophthalmopathy.

This clonotype was picked up many times. J is TRBJ2-5 and V is TRBV7-2, with D uncertain. V lost 2 bases and J lost 5, with 9 bases in between. The germline V gene encodes CDR1 SGHTA and CDR2 FQGNSA. The CDR3 is 13 amino acids. The CDR3 sequence: CASSLWVGETQYF. CDR3 bases: TGTGCCAGCAGCTTATGGGTAGGGGAGACCCAGTACTTC.

Many counts were recorded for this clonotype. The chain is built from TRBV7-9 and TRBJ2-7; 10 nucleotides match TRBD1. V was clipped by 5 bases and J by 7 bases; unmatched bases: 5. The CDR3 has 13 residues. Germline V gives CDR1 SEHNR, CDR2 FQNEAQ (reference sequence). CDR3 bases: TGTGCCAGCAGCCGCGGGACAGGGGAGGAGCAGTACTTC. Translation gives CASSRGTGEEQYF. The whole variable domain, filled in from reference TRBV7-9 and TRBJ2-7, reads DTGVSQNPRHKITKRGQNVTFRCDPISEHNRLYWYRQTLGQGPEFLTYFQNEAQLEKSRLLSDRFSAERPKGSFSTLEIQRTEQGDSAMYLCASSRGTGEEQYFGPGTRLTVT.

The V and J genes are TRBV5-5 and TRBJ1-2; D is ambiguous. The germline V and J ends were trimmed by 1 base and 6 bases, with 7 bases remaining between them. The CDR3 contains 12 residues. Germline V lookup: CDR1 SGHKS, CDR2 YYEKEE (reference sequence). Here the CDR3 reads CASSLLSDGYTF. CDR3 in DNA: TGTGCCAGCAGCTTGCTTTCAGATGGCTACACCTTC.

This clonotype has a count of ten or more. The chain employs TRBV2 and TRBJ2-1, with D maybe TRBD2 (6 bases). The germline CDR1 and CDR2 sequences are SNHLY and FYNNEI. V was clipped by 7 bases and J by 8 bases, with 18 bases between them. CDR3 length equals 14 residues. The DNA of the CDR3 is TGTGCCAGCACCCGGGACTCAACGTACTATGAGCAGTTCTTC. This gives the protein CASTRDSTYYEQFF.

This clonotype was observed at least ten times. The J gene is TRBJ1-2, the V gene TRBV28; TRBD1 aligns across 7 bases. This CDR3 has 18 amino acids. The ends lost 6 bases at V and 2 bases at J; junction bases unmatched: 18. CDR1 MDHEN and CDR2 SYDVKM come from the germline V gene. This CDR3 is CASSPIGAGTASNYGYTF. The CDR3, as DNA: TGTGCCAGCAGCCCGATTGGCGCCGGGACAGCATCGAACTATGGCTACACCTTC.